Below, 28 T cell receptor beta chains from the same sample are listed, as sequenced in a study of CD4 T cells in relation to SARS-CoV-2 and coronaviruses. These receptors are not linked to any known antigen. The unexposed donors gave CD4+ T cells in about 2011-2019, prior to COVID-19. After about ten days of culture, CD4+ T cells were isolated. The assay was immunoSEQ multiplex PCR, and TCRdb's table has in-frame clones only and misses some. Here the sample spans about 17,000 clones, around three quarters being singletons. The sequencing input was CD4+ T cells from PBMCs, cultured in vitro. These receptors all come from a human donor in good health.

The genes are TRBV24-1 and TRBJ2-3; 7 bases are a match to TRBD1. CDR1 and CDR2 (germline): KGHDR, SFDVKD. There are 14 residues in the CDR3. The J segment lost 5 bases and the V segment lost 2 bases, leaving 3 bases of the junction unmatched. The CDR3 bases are TGTGCCACCAGTGATTGGCAGGGGGAAGATACGCAGTATTTT. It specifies CATSDWQGEDTQYF.

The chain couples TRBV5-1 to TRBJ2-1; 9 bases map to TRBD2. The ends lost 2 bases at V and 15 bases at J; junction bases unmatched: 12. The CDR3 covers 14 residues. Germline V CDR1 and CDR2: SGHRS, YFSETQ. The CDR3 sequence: CASSLSASGNTGFF. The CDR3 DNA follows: TGCGCCAGCAGCTTATCAGCTAGCGGGAACACGGGGTTCTTC. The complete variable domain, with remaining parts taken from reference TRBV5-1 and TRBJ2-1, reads KAGVTQTPRYLIKTRGQQVTLSCSPISGHRSVSWYQQTPGQGLQFLFEYFSETQRNKGNFPGRFSGRQFSNSRSEMNVSTLELGDSALYLCASSLSASGNTGFFGPGTRLTVL.

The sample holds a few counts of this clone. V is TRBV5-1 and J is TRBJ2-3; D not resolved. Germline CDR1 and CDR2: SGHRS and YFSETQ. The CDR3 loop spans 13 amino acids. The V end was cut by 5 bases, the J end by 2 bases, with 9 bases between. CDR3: CASSPQVTDTQYF. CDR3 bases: TGCGCCAGCAGTCCCCAGGTCACAGATACGCAGTATTTT.

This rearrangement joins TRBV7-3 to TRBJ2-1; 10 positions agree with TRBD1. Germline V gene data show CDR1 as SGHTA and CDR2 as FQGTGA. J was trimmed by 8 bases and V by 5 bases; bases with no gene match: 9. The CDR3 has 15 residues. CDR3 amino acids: CASSAYGTGADEQFF. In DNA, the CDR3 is TGTGCCAGCAGCGCCTACGGGACAGGGGCGGATGAGCAGTTCTTC. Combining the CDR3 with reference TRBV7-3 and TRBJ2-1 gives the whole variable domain GAGVSQTPSNKVTEKGKYVELRCDPISGHTALYWYRQSLGQGPEFLIYFQGTGAADDSGLPNDRFFAVRPEGSVSTLKIQRTERGDSAVYLCASSAYGTGADEQFFGPGTRLTVL.

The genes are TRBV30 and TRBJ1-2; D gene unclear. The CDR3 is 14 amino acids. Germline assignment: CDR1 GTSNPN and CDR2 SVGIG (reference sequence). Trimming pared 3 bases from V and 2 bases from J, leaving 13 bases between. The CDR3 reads CAWSGRGGNYGYTF. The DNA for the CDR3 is TGTGCCTGGAGCGGACGGGGAGGGAACTATGGCTACACCTTC.

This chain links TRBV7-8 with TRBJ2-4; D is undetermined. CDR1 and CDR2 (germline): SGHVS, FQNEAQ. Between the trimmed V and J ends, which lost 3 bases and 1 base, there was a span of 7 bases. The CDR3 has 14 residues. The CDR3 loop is CASSFGYAKNIQYF. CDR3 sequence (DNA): TGTGCCAGCAGCTTCGGATATGCCAAAAACATTCAGTACTTC.

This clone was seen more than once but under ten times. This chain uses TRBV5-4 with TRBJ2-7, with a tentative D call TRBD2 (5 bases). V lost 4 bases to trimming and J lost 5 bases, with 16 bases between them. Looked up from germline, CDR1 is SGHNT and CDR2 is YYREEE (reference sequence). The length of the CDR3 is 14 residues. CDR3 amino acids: CASSGELTGNEQYF. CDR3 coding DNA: TGTGCCAGCAGCGGGGAGCTGACGGGGAACGAGCAGTACTTC.

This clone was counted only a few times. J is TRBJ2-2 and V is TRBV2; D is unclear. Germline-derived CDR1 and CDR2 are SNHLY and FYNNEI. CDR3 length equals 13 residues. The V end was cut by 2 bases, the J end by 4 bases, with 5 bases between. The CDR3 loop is CASSEQSTGELFF. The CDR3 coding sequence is TGTGCCAGCAGTGAACAGTCCACCGGGGAGCTGTTTTTT.

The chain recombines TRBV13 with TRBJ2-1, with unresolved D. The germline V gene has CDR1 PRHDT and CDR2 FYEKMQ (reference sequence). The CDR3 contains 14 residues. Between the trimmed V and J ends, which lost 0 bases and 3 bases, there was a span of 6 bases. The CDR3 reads CASSLGHNYNEQFF. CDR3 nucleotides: TGTGCCAGCAGCTTAGGACATAACTACAATGAGCAGTTCTTC. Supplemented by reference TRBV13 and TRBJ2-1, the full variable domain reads AAGVIQSPRHLIKEKRETATLKCYPIPRHDTVYWYQQGPGQDPQFLISFYEKMQSDKGSIPDRFSAQQFSDYHSELNMSSLELGDSALYFCASSLGHNYNEQFFGPGTRLTVL.

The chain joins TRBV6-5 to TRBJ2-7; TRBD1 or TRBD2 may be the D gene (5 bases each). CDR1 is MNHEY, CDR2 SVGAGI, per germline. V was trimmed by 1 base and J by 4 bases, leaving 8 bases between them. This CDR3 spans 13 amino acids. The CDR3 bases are TGTGCCAGCAGTTACTTGGGGGATTACGAGCAGTACTTC. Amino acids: CASSYLGDYEQYF.

CDR3 nucleotide sequence: TGTGCCAGCAGGGGACTAGCGGGGTTATCTAGCACAGATACGCAGTATTTT. This codes for CASRGLAGLSSTDTQYF. The J gene is TRBJ2-3, the V gene TRBV2, with TRBD2 matching 13 bases. This CDR3 spans 17 amino acids. Germline CDR1 and CDR2: SNHLY and FYNNEI. Trimming at V came to 6 bases and at J to 0 bases, leaving 6 bases not matched to a gene.

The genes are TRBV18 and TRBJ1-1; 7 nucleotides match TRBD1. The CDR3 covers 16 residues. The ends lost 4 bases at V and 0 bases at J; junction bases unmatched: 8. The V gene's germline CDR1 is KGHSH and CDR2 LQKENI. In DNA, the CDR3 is TGTGCCAGCTCACGAGGACAGGCGAGTATGAACACTGAAGCTTTCTTT. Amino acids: CASSRGQASMNTEAFF.

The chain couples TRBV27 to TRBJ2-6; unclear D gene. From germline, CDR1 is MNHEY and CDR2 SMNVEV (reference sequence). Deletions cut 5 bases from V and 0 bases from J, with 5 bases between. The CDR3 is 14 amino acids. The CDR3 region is CASSEHSGANVLTF. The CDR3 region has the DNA TGTGCCAGCAGTGAACACTCTGGGGCCAACGTCCTGACTTTC. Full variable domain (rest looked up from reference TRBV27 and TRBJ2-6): EAQVTQNPRYLITVTGKKLTVTCSQNMNHEYMSWYRQDPGLGLRQIYYSMNVEVTDKGDVPEGYKVSRKEKRNFPLILESPSPNQTSLYFCASSEHSGANVLTFGAGSRLTVL.

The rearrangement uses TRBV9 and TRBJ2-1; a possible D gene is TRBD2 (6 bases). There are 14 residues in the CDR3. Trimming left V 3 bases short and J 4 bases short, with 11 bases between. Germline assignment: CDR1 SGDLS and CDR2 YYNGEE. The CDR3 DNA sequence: TGTGCCAGCAGCGACGGGACTCGGTACAATGAGCAGTTCTTC. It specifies CASSDGTRYNEQFF.

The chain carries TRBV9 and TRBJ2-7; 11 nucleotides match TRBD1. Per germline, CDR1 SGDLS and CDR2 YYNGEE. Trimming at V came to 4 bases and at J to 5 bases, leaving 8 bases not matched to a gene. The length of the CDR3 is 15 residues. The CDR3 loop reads CASSPWTGGVHEQYF. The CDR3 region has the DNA TGTGCCAGCAGCCCATGGACAGGGGGCGTCCACGAGCAGTACTTC.

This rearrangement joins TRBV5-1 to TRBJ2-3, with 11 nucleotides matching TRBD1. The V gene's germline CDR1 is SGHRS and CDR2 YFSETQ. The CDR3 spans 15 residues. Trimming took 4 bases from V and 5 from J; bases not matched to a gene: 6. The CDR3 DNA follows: TGCGCCAGCAGCACTGCCGGGACAGGGGGAGATACGCAGTATTTT. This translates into CASSTAGTGGDTQYF. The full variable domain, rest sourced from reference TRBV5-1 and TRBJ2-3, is KAGVTQTPRYLIKTRGQQVTLSCSPISGHRSVSWYQQTPGQGLQFLFEYFSETQRNKGNFPGRFSGRQFSNSRSEMNVSTLELGDSALYLCASSTAGTGGDTQYFGPGTRLTVL.

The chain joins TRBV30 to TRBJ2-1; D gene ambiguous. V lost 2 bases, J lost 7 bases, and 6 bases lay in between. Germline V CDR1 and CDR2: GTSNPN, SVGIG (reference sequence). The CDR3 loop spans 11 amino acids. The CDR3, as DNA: TGTGCCTGGAGTCTCATTAATGAGCAGTTCTTC. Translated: CAWSLINEQFF.

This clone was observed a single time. For the CDR3, the DNA is TGTGCCACCAGCAGAGATCGGCTAGGAACCTACGAGCAGTACTTC. The encoded protein is CATSRDRLGTYEQYF. The V call is TRBV15, the J call TRBJ2-7; D is unresolved. CDR3 length: 15 residues. V gave up 0 bases and J gave up 2 bases, with 11 bases separating them. Germline V gives CDR1 LNHNV, CDR2 YYDKDF (reference sequence). Full variable domain (missing parts from reference TRBV15 and TRBJ2-7): DAMVIQNPRYQVTQFGKPVTLSCSQTLNHNVMYWYQQKSSQAPKLLFHYYDKDFNNEADTPDNFQSRRPNTSFCFLDIRSPGLGDTAMYLCATSRDRLGTYEQYFGPGTRLTVT.

This CDR3 reads CASSLLRLAGGPSSYEQYF. Written as DNA, the CDR3 is TGCGCCAGCAGCTTGTTGAGACTAGCGGGAGGCCCCAGCTCCTACGAGCAGTACTTC. This chain joins TRBV5-1 and TRBJ2-7, with 13 bases fitting TRBD2. The CDR3 contains 19 residues. Trimming took 1 base from V and 0 from J; bases not matched to a gene: 10. The V gene's germline CDR1 is SGHRS and CDR2 YFSETQ. Variable domain in full (rest from reference TRBV5-1 and TRBJ2-7): KAGVTQTPRYLIKTRGQQVTLSCSPISGHRSVSWYQQTPGQGLQFLFEYFSETQRNKGNFPGRFSGRQFSNSRSEMNVSTLELGDSALYLCASSLLRLAGGPSSYEQYFGPGTRLTVT.

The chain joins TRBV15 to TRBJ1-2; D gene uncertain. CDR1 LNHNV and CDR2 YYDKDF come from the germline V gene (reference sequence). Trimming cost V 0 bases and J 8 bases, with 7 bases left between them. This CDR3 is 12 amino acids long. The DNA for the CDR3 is TGTGCCACCAGCAGAGACTTTGGGGGCTACACCTTC. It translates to CATSRDFGGYTF.

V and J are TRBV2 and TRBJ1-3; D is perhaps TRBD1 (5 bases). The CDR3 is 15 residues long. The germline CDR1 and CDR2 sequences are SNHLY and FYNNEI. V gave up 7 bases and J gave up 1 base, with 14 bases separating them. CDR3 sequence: CASIGASTSGNTIYF. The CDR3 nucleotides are TGTGCCAGCATTGGGGCCTCTACATCTGGAAACACCATATATTTT.

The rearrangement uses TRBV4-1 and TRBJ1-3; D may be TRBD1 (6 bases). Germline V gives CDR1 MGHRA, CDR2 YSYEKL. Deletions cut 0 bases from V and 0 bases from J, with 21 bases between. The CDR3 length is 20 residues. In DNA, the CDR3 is TGCGCCAGCAGCCAAGATCTCAGGCAGACAGGTAGAGGCTCTGGAAACACCATATATTTT. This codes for CASSQDLRQTGRGSGNTIYF.

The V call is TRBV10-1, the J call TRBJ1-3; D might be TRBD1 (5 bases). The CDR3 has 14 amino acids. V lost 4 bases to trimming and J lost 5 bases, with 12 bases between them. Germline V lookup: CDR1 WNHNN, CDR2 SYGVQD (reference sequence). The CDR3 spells CASSGDRRRNTIYF. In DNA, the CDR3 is TGCGCCAGCAGTGGCGACAGAAGAAGAAACACCATATATTTT.

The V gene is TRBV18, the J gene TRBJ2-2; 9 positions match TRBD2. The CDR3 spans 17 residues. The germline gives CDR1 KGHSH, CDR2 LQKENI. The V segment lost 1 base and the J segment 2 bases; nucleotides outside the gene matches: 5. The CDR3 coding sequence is TGTGCCAGCTCACCACTAGCGGGAGTCGTTAACACCGGGGAGCTGTTTTTT. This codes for CASSPLAGVVNTGELFF. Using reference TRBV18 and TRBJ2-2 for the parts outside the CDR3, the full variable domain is NAGVMQNPRHLVRRRGQEARLRCSPMKGHSHVYWYRQLPEEGLKFMVYLQKENIIDESGMPKERFSAEFPKEGPSILRIQQVVRGDSAAYFCASSPLAGVVNTGELFFGEGSRLTVL.

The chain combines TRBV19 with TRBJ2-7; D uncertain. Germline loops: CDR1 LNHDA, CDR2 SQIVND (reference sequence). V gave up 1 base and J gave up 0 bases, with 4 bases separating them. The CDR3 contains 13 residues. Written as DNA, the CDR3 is TGTGCCAGTAGTATAGCCATCTCCTACGAGCAGTACTTC. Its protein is CASSIAISYEQYF.

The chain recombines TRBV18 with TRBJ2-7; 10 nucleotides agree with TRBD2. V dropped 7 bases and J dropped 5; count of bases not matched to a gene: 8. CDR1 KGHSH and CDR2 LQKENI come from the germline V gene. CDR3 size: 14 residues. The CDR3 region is CASLKIAGGHEQYF. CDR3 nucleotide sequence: TGTGCCAGCTTAAAAATAGCGGGAGGCCACGAGCAGTACTTC.

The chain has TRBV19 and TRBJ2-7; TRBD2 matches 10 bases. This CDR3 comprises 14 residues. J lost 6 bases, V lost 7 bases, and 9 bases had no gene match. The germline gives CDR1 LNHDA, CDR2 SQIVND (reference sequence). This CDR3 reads CASKASGRVVEQYF. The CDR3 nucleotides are TGTGCCAGTAAAGCTAGCGGGAGAGTGGTCGAGCAGTACTTC.

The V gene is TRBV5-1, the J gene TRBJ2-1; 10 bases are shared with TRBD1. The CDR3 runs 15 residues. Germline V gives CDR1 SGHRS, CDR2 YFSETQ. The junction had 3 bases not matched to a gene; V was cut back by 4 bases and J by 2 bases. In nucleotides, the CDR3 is TGCGCCAGCAGCCGGACAGGGGGGCCCTACAATGAGCAGTTCTTC. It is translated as CASSRTGGPYNEQFF.